This entry describes one T cell receptor (beta chain). No cognate antigen has been identified for it. No clone much larger than this one lies a single base away; base qualities are absent. The data were obtained in a study of shared clonotypes between healthy human individuals (dated by TCRdb to the early 2020s). Background for the entire study: The cohort comprised two women and three men aged 18 to 49 years. For each donor, CD4 naive and CD4 memory were each given three plates, CD8 naive was given two plates, and CD8 memory was given one plate. The study deeply sequenced blood TCR repertoires of several healthy adults to estimate repertoire size and the extent of clonotype sharing between individuals. Different laboratories and diverse techniques were used to prepare libraries and sequence TCR repertoires, to increase sequencing depth and limit assay-specific biases. Leukapheresis yielded between about 0.94 and 8.9 billion PBMCs per donor. Points the paper makes about the study in general: Incomplete sequencing was indicated by rarefaction of sorted-subset datasets, despite the large sequencing depth. Clonotypes shared by all four sorted-subset donors showed higher generation probabilities than non-shared clonotypes. Sampling was restricted to blood, and TCR repertoires in tissue are likely to differ from TCR repertoires in blood. Pairwise subsampling indicated that sequencing depth was expected to affect the degree of clonotype sharing among donors. Larger estimated clonotype richness was generally found for naive subsets than for memory subsets. The genetic and exposure-history diversity represented was limited by the small number of donors. When a few donors were compared, the shared fraction of clonotypes was roughly 4.8% for naive CD4, about 4% for naive CD8, roughly 2.5% for memory CD4, and under 0.5% for memory CD8.

As encoded in the germline V gene (reference sequence), CDR1 is SEHNR while CDR2 is FQNEAQ. Its CDR3 holds 13 amino acids, cysteine through phenylalanine. Only CDR3 DNA is held: 39 bases, read in frame from base 1. V is pruned by 5 bases and J by 5 bases, leaving 5 bases of the junction without a gene match. Donors were healthy HIV-negative adults with no recently reported acute infections or vaccinations. All donors were Caucasian adults living in Nashville, Tennessee, USA. CD4+ T cells were enriched through magnetic negative selection, after which naive cells were positively selected on CD45RA and the remaining negative fraction served as the memory subset. Blood was obtained by leukapheresis, after which PBMCs were separated by Ficoll-Histopaque density gradient centrifugation and cryopreserved in liquid nitrogen vapor phase. Analytical flow cytometry was used to check the purity and quantity of every magnetically sorted T cell population. Each sorted fraction had its genomic DNA isolated and then quantified by UV absorbance on a Nanodrop 2000c.

TCR CDR3 regions were amplified from genomic DNA by multiplex PCR using the deep immunoSEQ assay. Genomic DNA extracted from each cell subset was distributed evenly over all wells of several immunoSEQ 96-well plates, and each plate served as one replicate. Each replicate PCR for sorted subsets received about 220 ng genomic DNA, equal to about 30,000 T cell genomes. Purified libraries were measured with a Qubit 3.0 fluorometer, size-checked on a Bioanalyzer 2100, and measured again with the KAPA Library Quantification kit. Each immunoSEQ 96-well plate was sequenced on its own single-read 150-cycle Illumina NextSeq 550 flow cell. From the authors' description of their analysis: Because only junctional sequences without quality scores were contained in the immunoSEQ output, filtering matching that applied to full-length reads could not be performed. To assign V/J genes and CDR3, sequences were annotated using PyIR, a Python wrapper for IgBLAST v1.9, with IMGT germline references. Reads were removed for weak V/J assignments (E-value above 1e-6), missing CDR3, stop codons, out-of-frame junctions, or ambiguous translated residues. V3J clonotypes were defined by identical inferred V gene, J gene, and CDR3 amino acid sequence. To compute the percentage overlap between repertoires, the number of shared unique clonotypes was divided by the size of the smaller repertoire. Three approaches were used to assess repertoire richness: RTK rarefaction, the Chao1 estimator, and Recon v2.1 estimates of unobserved clonotypes. Generation probabilities were computed with OLGA for all TCRbeta clonotypes obtained by the gDNA method from several donors. What TCRdb holds here is the immuneACCESS table cut down to in-frame rearrangements. Part of the clones is not present; checked against another copy, under half of the missing clones reflect an unresolved V gene, and the others are unexplained. From that table come the V and J calls and clone size; the DNA was used to work out D and trimming. The sample profile shows 2 million to 2.5 million clones; 93% of them were found once. The biggest ten clones account for approximately 0.4% of the sample.

The sequence joins TRBV7-9 to TRBJ1-2; TRBD1 agrees with 7 junctional bases. Sequencing used naive CD4+ T cells from PBMCs. The cell subset or site label on this specimen signifies: CD45RA+ positively selected. This receptor was taken from a man aged 18 to 30 in good health. Some clones in this sample may be carry-over from other donors' samples. Here the CDR3 is given as CASSHRGEYGYTF. The DNA sequence is as follows: TGTGCCAGCAGCCACAGGGGCGAGTATGGCTACACCTTC. Here the CDR3 is joined to the reference TRBV7-9 and TRBJ1-2 genes, and the full variable domain is: DTGVSQNPRHKITKRGQNVTFRCDPISEHNRLYWYRQTLGQGPEFLTYFQNEAQLEKSRLLSDRFSAERPKGSFSTLEIQRTEQGDSAMYLCASSHRGEYGYTFGSGTRLTVV.